This is a list of T cell receptor beta chains from one sample in a study of blood T cell repertoires in COVID-19. The protocol was immunoSEQ multiplex PCR, while the TCRdb copy is restricted to in-frame clones and leaves out a portion. The sample yields roughly 72,000 clones, around 80% seen once. Sequenced: peripheral blood. These receptors were collected from a woman of 80 years or more with acute or convalescent COVID-19. The CDR3 runs from the conserved cysteine through the conserved F or W. A D gene is named only where the DNA matches it firmly. The listing skips clone size in some rows; elsewhere it reads once, few, many or a size class.

clone_size	d_call	v_call	j_call	cdr3_aa	cdr3_nt
NA	NA	TRBV2	TRBJ2-4	CASSARGARAKNIQYF	TGTGCCAGCAGTGCCCGGGGGGCGCGGGCCAAAAACATTCAGTACTTC
once	NA	TRBV6-1	TRBJ2-3	CASSEGTSSNTQYF	TGTGCCAGCAGTGAAGGGACTTCCTCCAATACGCAGTATTTT
NA	TRBD2	TRBV6-6	TRBJ2-2	CASNGLAGSDTGELFF	TGTGCCAGCAATGGACTAGCGGGATCGGACACCGGGGAGCTGTTTTTT
NA	TRBD2	TRBV28	TRBJ2-5	CASSQGYSGRAVETQYF	TGTGCCAGCAGCCAAGGCTACAGCGGGAGGGCCGTCGAGACCCAGTACTTC
NA	NA	TRBV7-9	TRBJ2-3	CASSLGGATDTQYF	TGTGCCAGCAGCTTAGGGGGAGCCACGGATACGCAGTATTTT
NA	TRBD1	TRBV28	TRBJ2-7	CASTSSQGTGVEQYF	TGTGCCAGCACCTCCTCCCAAGGGACAGGGGTCGAGCAGTACTTC
once	TRBD2	TRBV9	TRBJ2-1	CASSVAWDYHNEQFF	TGTGCCAGCAGCGTAGCTTGGGACTACCACAATGAGCAGTTCTTC
NA	TRBD2	TRBV7-2	TRBJ2-7	CASSPPGLAGNEQYF	TGTGCCAGCAGCCCCCCAGGACTAGCGGGCAACGAGCAGTACTTC
NA	TRBD2	TRBV3-1/TRBV3-2	TRBJ2-5	CASSLRTSGMGETQYF	TGTGCCAGCAGCCTACGGACTAGCGGGATGGGGGAGACCCAGTACTTC
NA	TRBD1	TRBV18	TRBJ2-3	CASSPWTGGTDTQYF	TGTGCCAGCTCACCATGGACAGGGGGCACAGATACGCAGTATTTT
NA	NA	TRBV10-1	TRBJ1-1	CASRRRQRYTEAFF	TGCGCCAGCAGACGGAGACAGAGATACACTGAAGCTTTCTTT
NA	NA	TRBV15	TRBJ1-1	CATSRDRISGGTEAFF	TGTGCCACCAGCAGAGATCGAATATCCGGGGGCACTGAAGCTTTCTTT
NA	TRBD2	TRBV11-3	TRBJ2-1	CASSWRGASGRDEQFF	TGTGCCAGCAGCTGGAGGGGGGCTAGCGGGAGAGATGAGCAGTTCTTC
NA	TRBD1	TRBV29-1	TRBJ1-2	CSVVRTGGGYGYTF	TGCAGCGTTGTTCGGACAGGGGGAGGCTATGGCTACACCTTC
NA	NA	TRBV5-1	TRBJ1-6	CASSLSGQGYSPLHF	TGCGCCAGCAGCTTGTCGGGTCAGGGTTATTCACCCCTCCACTTT
NA	TRBD2	TRBV5-1	TRBJ2-3	CASSSEPQITLAGDTDTQYF	TGCGCCAGCAGCTCCGAACCACAAATCACACTAGCGGGAGACACAGATACGCAGTATTTT
NA	TRBD2	TRBV18	TRBJ2-3	CASSLGLAPTDTQYF	TGTGCCAGCTCACTTGGACTAGCCCCCACAGATACGCAGTATTTT
few	NA	TRBV18	TRBJ2-1	CASSPDQSSYNEQFF	TGTGCCAGCTCACCAGATCAGTCTTCCTACAATGAGCAGTTCTTC
NA	NA	TRBV18	TRBJ1-6	CASSPHTDSNSPLHF	TGTGCCAGCTCACCCCATACGGACAGTAATTCACCCCTCCACTTT
NA	NA	TRBV7-9	TRBJ2-5	CASSLVSEETQYF	TGTGCCAGCAGCTTAGTTTCCGAAGAGACCCAGTACTTC
NA	TRBD1	TRBV3-1/TRBV3-2	TRBJ2-2	CASSQHPGGNTGELFF	TGTGCCAGCAGCCAACATCCAGGGGGTAATACCGGGGAGCTGTTTTTT
few	TRBD2	TRBV5-1	TRBJ2-2	CASSLAASGSTSTGELFF	TGCGCCAGCAGCTTGGCGGCTAGCGGGAGCACCTCCACCGGGGAGCTGTTTTTT
NA	TRBD2	TRBV15	TRBJ2-7	CATSRDMPGRRTSGRADEQYF	TGTGCCACCAGCAGAGATATGCCGGGACGCCGGACTAGCGGGAGGGCGGACGAGCAGTACTTC
NA	NA	TRBV21-1	TRBJ2-5	CASSKRGGDRRIQETQYF	TGTGCCAGCAGCAAAAGGGGAGGGGACAGGCGCATCCAAGAGACCCAGTACTTC
few	NA	TRBV29-1	TRBJ1-1	CSVGGTLWQGLTEAFF	TGCAGCGTTGGAGGGACGCTTTGGCAGGGACTGACTGAAGCTTTCTTT
NA	TRBD1	TRBV7-9	TRBJ1-1	CASSSSGGPEAFF	TGTGCCAGCTCATCATCAGGGGGGCCTGAAGCTTTCTTT
NA	TRBD1	TRBV7-8	TRBJ2-1	CASSLALWTGGGNEQFF	TGTGCCAGCAGCTTAGCGCTTTGGACAGGGGGAGGCAATGAGCAGTTCTTC
NA	TRBD2	TRBV29-1	TRBJ2-1	CSVLGRASGNSEQFF	TGCAGCGTTCTAGGGAGGGCTAGCGGGAACAGTGAGCAGTTCTTC
NA	NA	TRBV11-2	TRBJ2-2	CASSPRPNTGELFF	TGTGCCAGCAGCCCTAGACCGAACACCGGGGAGCTGTTTTTT
NA	TRBD2	TRBV7-2	TRBJ2-3	CASSATGTSGNTDTQYF	TGTGCCAGCAGCGCAACCGGGACTAGCGGCAACACAGATACGCAGTATTTT
NA	NA	TRBV4-1	TRBJ1-4	CASSQGQDNEKLFF	TGCGCCAGCAGCCAAGGACAGGATAATGAAAAACTGTTTTTT
NA	NA	TRBV6-6	TRBJ2-7	CASSRGSYEQYF	TGTGCCAGCAGCAGGGGCTCCTACGAGCAGTACTTC
NA	TRBD1	TRBV9	TRBJ2-3	CASSSGQGGTQYF	TGTGCCAGCAGCTCCGGACAGGGAGGTACGCAGTATTTT
NA	NA	TRBV2	TRBJ2-3	CASSELAVTDTQYF	TGTGCCAGCAGTGAGCTAGCAGTCACAGATACGCAGTATTTT
once	TRBD2	TRBV27	TRBJ2-1	CASRSTSGNYNEQFF	TGTGCCAGCAGGTCGACTAGCGGGAATTACAATGAGCAGTTCTTC
few	TRBD1	TRBV6-6	TRBJ1-2	CASSSTPGGGDYGYTF	TGTGCCAGCAGTTCCACCCCGGGAGGGGGCGACTATGGCTACACCTTC
once	TRBD2	TRBV18	TRBJ2-5	CASSRSAGGIQETQYF	TGTGCCAGCTCACGTTCGGCGGGAGGGATCCAAGAGACCCAGTACTTC
NA	NA	TRBV5-4	TRBJ2-5	CASSLAWGRGQETQYF	TGTGCCAGCAGCTTGGCTTGGGGGAGGGGGCAAGAGACCCAGTACTTC
NA	NA	TRBV29-1	TRBJ2-3	CSGVPRGSTDTQYF	TGCAGCGGCGTCCCTCGGGGTAGCACAGATACGCAGTATTTT
NA	NA	TRBV19	TRBJ2-1	CASSVQRLALGGNEQFF	TGTGCCAGTAGTGTCCAGAGATTGGCTCTCGGAGGCAATGAGCAGTTCTTC
few	NA	TRBV6-6	TRBJ1-2	CASSRTLNYGYTF	TGTGCCAGCAGCCGCACTCTTAACTATGGCTACACCTTC
NA	TRBD2	TRBV3-1/TRBV3-2	TRBJ2-7	CASSQPGLGPYEQYF	TGTGCCAGCAGCCAACCGGGACTAGGTCCCTACGAGCAGTACTTC
NA	NA	TRBV2	TRBJ2-1	CASRSAIRDKDFF	TGTGCCTCCCGAAGCGCCATCCGGGACAAGGACTTCTTC
NA	TRBD1	TRBV6-1	TRBJ1-1	CASSEKTGGWTNEAFF	TGTGCCAGCAGTGAAAAGACAGGGGGTTGGACAAATGAAGCTTTCTTT
NA	TRBD2	TRBV9	TRBJ2-5	CASSVSGRPQGPQYF	TGTGCCAGCAGCGTTAGCGGGAGACCCCAAGGGCCCCAGTACTTC
NA	NA	TRBV6-1	TRBJ2-3	CASSERQGITDTQYF	TGTGCCAGCAGTGAACGGCAGGGAATCACAGATACGCAGTATTTT
NA	NA	TRBV5-4	TRBJ1-1	CASSRQVNTEAFF	TGTGCCAGCAGTCGGCAGGTTAACACTGAAGCTTTCTTT
NA	TRBD1	TRBV19	TRBJ1-1	CASSIRGRNTEAFF	TGTGCCAGTAGTATCAGGGGGCGGAACACTGAAGCTTTCTTT
NA	TRBD2	TRBV6-2/TRBV6-3	TRBJ2-3	CASSRRTSSISTDTQYF	TGTGCCAGCAGCCGCCGGACTAGCAGCATTTCCACAGATACGCAGTATTTT